This T cell receptor (beta chain) is drawn from a study of T cells in Graves' hyperthyroidism and ophthalmopathy. Study-level background: Peripheral blood was secured at the point of initial diagnosis, before any treatment.

In this sample, this clonotype turned up many times. What it binds is unknown. Amplified TCR beta CDR3 regions came from RNA transcripts. RT-PCR in the first round (using the HTBI primer set) targeted the TCR CDR3. MiXCR was run by TCRdb on the multiplex PCR reads, yielding one entry per CDR3 protein. The sample lists approximately 270,000 distinct CDR3 sequences; approximately 14% were seen once. Each patient was aged 18 to 65 and had newly diagnosed hyperthyroidism of under 2 months' duration. Uncontrolled infection, other autoimmune disease, pregnancy or lactation disqualified patients from enrolment. Looked up from germline, CDR1 is MDHEN and CDR2 is SYDVKM. The CDR3 spans 13 residues. The V end was cut by 6 bases, the J end by 3 bases, with 11 bases between. Findings and caveats of the study: Separation of ophthalmopathy from stable hyperthyroidism was achieved by a 13 V-J model.

The TCR comes from a woman aged 40-49 years with Graves' hyperthyroidism that later progressed to Graves' ophthalmopathy. The chain combines TRBV28 with TRBJ2-5, with D uncertain. The sample consisted of blood. CDR3 sequence (DNA): TGTGCCAGCAGCCCCACGCCCGAAGAGACCCAGTACTTC. Translated, it gives CASSPTPEETQYF.